The clone carrying this T cell receptor beta chain was observed a single time. The sample is drawn from a study of T cell changes during pregnancy in multiple sclerosis. Trimming left V 4 bases short and J 8 bases short, with 19 bases between. The CDR3 covers 15 residues. CDR1 is SGDLS, CDR2 YYNGEE, per germline. Assay: immunoSEQ multiplex PCR; the TCRdb copy retains only in-frame clones and omits some. The sample holds 30,000 to 45,000 clones, about 91% seen once. This TCR was recovered from a female donor with multiple sclerosis, enrolled in a pregnancy study. This specimen was CD8+ T cells from peripheral blood mononuclear cells, taken after pregnancy. The chain joins TRBV9 to TRBJ2-1, with D perhaps TRBD2 (6 bases). The CDR3 DNA is TGTGCCAGCAGCAGGCGGGACGGTCCTTTGGATGAGCAGTTCTTC. This codes for CASSRRDGPLDEQFF.